This is a list of T cell receptor beta chains from one sample in a study of cytomegalovirus exposure and HLA in healthy donors. This table comes from immunoSEQ multiplex PCR, and its TCRdb copy is limited to in-frame clones, with some not included. Here the sample spans some 150,000 clones, roughly 83% being singletons. Sequencing was carried out using PBMCs. The source is a human donor in good health. CDR3s include the opening cysteine and the closing phenylalanine or tryptophan. A D gene is named only where the DNA matches it firmly. Size tells how often a clone was seen (once, few, many) or the class of an expanded clone, and some rows leave it out.

v_call: TRBV5-1; clone_size: NA; j_call: TRBJ1-4; d_call: TRBD1; cdr3_aa: CASSPGQDPEKLFF; cdr3_nt: TGCGCCAGCAGCCCGGGACAGGATCCTGAAAAACTGTTTTTT
v_call: TRBV10-3; clone_size: NA; j_call: TRBJ1-1; d_call: NA; cdr3_aa: CASSQARRAVNTEAFF; cdr3_nt: TGTGCCAGCTCCCAGGCTCGAAGAGCTGTGAACACTGAAGCTTTCTTT
v_call: TRBV19; clone_size: NA; j_call: TRBJ2-7; d_call: TRBD2; cdr3_aa: CASKVGAGDEQYF; cdr3_nt: TGTGCCAGTAAGGTTGGGGCGGGAGACGAGCAGTACTTC
v_call: TRBV7-2; clone_size: NA; j_call: TRBJ2-2; d_call: TRBD2; cdr3_aa: CASSLVGGGFFGELFF; cdr3_nt: TGTGCCAGCAGCTTAGTGGGCGGGGGGTTCTTCGGGGAGCTGTTTTTT
v_call: TRBV7-2; clone_size: few; j_call: TRBJ1-3; d_call: NA; cdr3_aa: CASSRRGVSGNTIYF; cdr3_nt: TGTGCCAGCAGCAGACGGGGGGTCTCTGGAAACACCATATATTTT
v_call: TRBV6-4; clone_size: NA; j_call: TRBJ2-3; d_call: NA; cdr3_aa: CASSESLQGGDTQYF; cdr3_nt: TGTGCCAGCAGTGAATCTTTACAGGGTGGAGATACGCAGTATTTT
v_call: TRBV4-2; clone_size: once; j_call: TRBJ2-5; d_call: TRBD1; cdr3_aa: CASSQGDREGETQYF; cdr3_nt: TGTGCCAGCAGCCAAGGGGACAGGGAGGGGGAGACCCAGTACTTC
v_call: TRBV27; clone_size: NA; j_call: TRBJ2-3; d_call: TRBD2; cdr3_aa: CASSLASGISTDTQYF; cdr3_nt: TGTGCCAGCAGTTTGGCTAGCGGAATAAGCACAGATACGCAGTATTTT
v_call: TRBV5-6; clone_size: few; j_call: TRBJ2-1; d_call: NA; cdr3_aa: CASSKGRNEQFF; cdr3_nt: TGTGCCAGCAGCAAGGGGCGCAATGAGCAGTTCTTC
v_call: TRBV5-6; clone_size: NA; j_call: TRBJ1-1; d_call: NA; cdr3_aa: CASSLEHVRQGDTEAFF; cdr3_nt: TGTGCCAGCAGCTTGGAACACGTTCGACAAGGGGACACTGAAGCTTTCTTT
v_call: TRBV7-9; clone_size: NA; j_call: TRBJ2-1; d_call: TRBD2; cdr3_aa: CASSPPSGTSYNEQFF; cdr3_nt: TGTGCCAGCAGCCCTCCTAGCGGGACCTCCTACAATGAGCAGTTCTTC
v_call: TRBV27; clone_size: NA; j_call: TRBJ2-2; d_call: TRBD2; cdr3_aa: CASRTSGITGELFF; cdr3_nt: TGTGCCAGCAGGACTAGCGGGATCACCGGGGAGCTGTTTTTT
v_call: TRBV7-8; clone_size: NA; j_call: TRBJ1-5; d_call: NA; cdr3_aa: CASSLGPSGGNQPQHF; cdr3_nt: TGTGCCAGCAGCTTAGGACCCTCAGGGGGCAATCAGCCCCAGCATTTT
v_call: TRBV5-4; clone_size: few; j_call: TRBJ2-7; d_call: NA; cdr3_aa: CASSLGGGEQYF; cdr3_nt: TGTGCCAGCAGCTTGGGAGGGGGCGAGCAGTACTTC
v_call: TRBV11-1; clone_size: NA; j_call: TRBJ2-6; d_call: TRBD1; cdr3_aa: CASSSTPFSQGAGANVLTF; cdr3_nt: TGTGCCAGCAGCTCCACGCCCTTTTCTCAGGGGGCTGGGGCCAACGTCCTGACTTTC
v_call: TRBV21-1; clone_size: few; j_call: TRBJ2-7; d_call: NA; cdr3_aa: CASSTEKQLAGGPLEDEQYF; cdr3_nt: TGTGCCAGCAGCACCGAAAAGCAACTAGCGGGAGGGCCCTTGGAGGACGAGCAGTACTTC
v_call: TRBV7-9; clone_size: NA; j_call: TRBJ2-2; d_call: NA; cdr3_aa: CASSGGTYTGELFF; cdr3_nt: TGTGCCAGCAGCGGAGGGACGTACACCGGGGAGCTGTTTTTT
v_call: TRBV6-6; clone_size: once; j_call: TRBJ1-1; d_call: NA; cdr3_aa: CASSPRDKVNTEAFF; cdr3_nt: TGTGCCAGCAGCCCAAGGGACAAAGTGAACACTGAAGCTTTCTTT
v_call: TRBV6-6; clone_size: NA; j_call: TRBJ2-5; d_call: NA; cdr3_aa: CASSYDSNQETQYF; cdr3_nt: TGTGCCAGCAGTTACGACAGTAACCAAGAGACCCAGTACTTC
v_call: TRBV11-2; clone_size: NA; j_call: TRBJ1-2; d_call: NA; cdr3_aa: CASSLDLDRLDYGYTF; cdr3_nt: TGTGCCAGCAGCTTAGACCTCGACAGGTTAGACTATGGCTACACCTTC
v_call: TRBV4-2; clone_size: NA; j_call: TRBJ2-5; d_call: TRBD2; cdr3_aa: CASSQEREGQETQYF; cdr3_nt: TGTGCCAGCAGCCAAGAGCGGGAGGGCCAAGAGACCCAGTACTTC
v_call: TRBV15; clone_size: NA; j_call: TRBJ2-1; d_call: TRBD2; cdr3_aa: CATSRDTSGYNEQFF; cdr3_nt: TGTGCCACCAGCAGAGACACTAGCGGTTACAATGAGCAGTTCTTC